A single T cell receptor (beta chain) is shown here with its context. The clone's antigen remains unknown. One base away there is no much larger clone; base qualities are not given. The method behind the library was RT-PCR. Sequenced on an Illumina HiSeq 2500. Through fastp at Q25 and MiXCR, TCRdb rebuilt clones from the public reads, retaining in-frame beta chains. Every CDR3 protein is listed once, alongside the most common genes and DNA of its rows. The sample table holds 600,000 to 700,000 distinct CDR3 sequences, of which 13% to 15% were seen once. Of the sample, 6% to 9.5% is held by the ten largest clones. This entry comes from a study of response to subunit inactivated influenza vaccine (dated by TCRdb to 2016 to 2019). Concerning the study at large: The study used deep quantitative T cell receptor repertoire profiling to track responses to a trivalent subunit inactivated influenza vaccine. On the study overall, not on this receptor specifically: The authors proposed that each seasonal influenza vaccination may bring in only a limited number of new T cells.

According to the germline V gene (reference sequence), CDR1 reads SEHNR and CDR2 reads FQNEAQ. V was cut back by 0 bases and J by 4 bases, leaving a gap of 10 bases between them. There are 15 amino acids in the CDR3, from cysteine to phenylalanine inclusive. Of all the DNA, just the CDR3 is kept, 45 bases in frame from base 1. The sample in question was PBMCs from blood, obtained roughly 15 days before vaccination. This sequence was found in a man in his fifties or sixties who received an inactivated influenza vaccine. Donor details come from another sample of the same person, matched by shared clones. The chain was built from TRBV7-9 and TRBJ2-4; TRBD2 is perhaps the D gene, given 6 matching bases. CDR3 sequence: CASSLAGREKNIQYF. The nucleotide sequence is TGTGCCAGCAGCTTAGCGGGGCGGGAAAAAAACATTCAGTACTTC.